This record looks at one T cell receptor (beta chain) sequence and its context. Its specificity is unknown. This sample stems from a study of cytomegalovirus exposure and HLA in healthy donors. On the study more broadly: Among over 300 genotyped donors, about 83% fell in the Caucasian-associated ancestry cluster.

Both 60 Vbeta primers and 13 Jbeta primers went into the PCR. This table comes from immunoSEQ multiplex PCR, and its TCRdb copy is limited to in-frame clones, with some not included. This sample has 150,000 to 250,000 clones, with roughly 79% found just once. Findings and caveats of the study: Specificity for CMV antigens was confirmed in vitro for a few of the CMV-associated chains. Being productive about 90% or about 30% of the time was typical of most TCR beta V segments in an earlier analysis.

This CDR3 contains 20 residues. The V gene's germline CDR1 is SGHRS and CDR2 YFSETQ. V dropped 3 bases and J dropped 4; count of bases not matched to a gene: 20. This clonotype was obtained from a man younger than 40 in good health and CMV-seronegative. The chain carries TRBV5-1 and TRBJ2-3; 10 bases are a match to TRBD1. The material sequenced was PBMCs. CDR3: CASSSCAQLDDRGRADTQYF. The CDR3 nucleotides read TGCGCCAGCAGCTCCTGCGCCCAGCTAGACGACAGGGGGCGTGCAGATACGCAGTATTTT.